Sequencing of this T cell receptor (beta chain) was carried out in a study of T cell responses to AZD1222 COVID-19 vaccine. Whole-study context: Some second doses came at about 4 weeks and others at about 12 weeks; these were pooled.

The protocol was immunoSEQ multiplex PCR, while the TCRdb copy is restricted to in-frame clones and leaves out a portion. This repertoire shows 150,000 or so clones, less than 95% found once; its top ten account for about 4.2%. This clone was observed a single time. Antigen: not known. Study-level findings and limits: Baseline serology detected seropositivity in only a handful of AZD1222 recipients. The sample set comprised mostly white British donors with more females, and clonal diversity was possibly underestimated. Spike-specific TCR depth and breadth grew after two AZD1222 doses.

The sequence came from an adult in good health. This material consisted of peripheral blood, taken on day 0 of AZD1222 vaccination.

The chain's CDR3 is CASRGDQPQHF. Written as DNA, the CDR3 is TGTGCCAGCAGAGGTGATCAGCCCCAGCATTTT. This chain joins TRBV2 and TRBJ1-5; D uncertain. The germline V gene encodes CDR1 SNHLY and CDR2 FYNNEI. Deletions cut 6 bases from V and 5 bases from J, with 5 bases between. This CDR3 spans 11 amino acids.